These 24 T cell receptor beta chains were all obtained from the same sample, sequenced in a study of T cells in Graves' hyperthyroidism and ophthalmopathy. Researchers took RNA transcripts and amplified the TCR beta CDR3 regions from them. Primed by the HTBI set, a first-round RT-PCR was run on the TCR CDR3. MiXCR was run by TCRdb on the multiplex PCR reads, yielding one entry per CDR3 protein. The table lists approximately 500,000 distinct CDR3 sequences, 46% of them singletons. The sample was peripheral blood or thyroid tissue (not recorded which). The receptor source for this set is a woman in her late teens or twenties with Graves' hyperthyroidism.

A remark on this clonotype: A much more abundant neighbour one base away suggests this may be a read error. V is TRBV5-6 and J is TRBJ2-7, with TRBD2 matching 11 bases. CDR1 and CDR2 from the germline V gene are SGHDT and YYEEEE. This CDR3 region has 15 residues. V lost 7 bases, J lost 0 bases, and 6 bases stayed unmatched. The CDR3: CASGPSGRNSYEQYF. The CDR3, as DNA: TGTGCCAGCGGCCCTAGCGGGAGGAACTCCTACGAGCAGTACTTC.

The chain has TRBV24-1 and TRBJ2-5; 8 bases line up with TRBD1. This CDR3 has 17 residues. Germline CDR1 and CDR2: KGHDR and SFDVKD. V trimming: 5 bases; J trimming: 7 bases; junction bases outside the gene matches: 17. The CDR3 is CATSAAGRTGNEGTQYF. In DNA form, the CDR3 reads TGTGCCACCAGTGCCGCAGGGCGGACAGGGAACGAAGGGACCCAGTACTTC.

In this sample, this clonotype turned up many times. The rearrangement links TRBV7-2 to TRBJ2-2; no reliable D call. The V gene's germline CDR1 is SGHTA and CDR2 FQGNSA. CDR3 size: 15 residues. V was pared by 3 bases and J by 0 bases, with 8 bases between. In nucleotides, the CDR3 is TGTGCCAGCAGCTTGAGCACAGCGAACACCGGGGAGCTGTTTTTT. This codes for CASSLSTANTGELFF.

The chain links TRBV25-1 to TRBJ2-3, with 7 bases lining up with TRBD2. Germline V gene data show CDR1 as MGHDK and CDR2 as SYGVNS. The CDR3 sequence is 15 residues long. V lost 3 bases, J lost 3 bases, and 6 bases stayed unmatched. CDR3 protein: CASSDGGSTTDTQYF. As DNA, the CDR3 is TGTGCCAGCAGTGATGGCGGGAGTACGACAGATACGCAGTATTTT.

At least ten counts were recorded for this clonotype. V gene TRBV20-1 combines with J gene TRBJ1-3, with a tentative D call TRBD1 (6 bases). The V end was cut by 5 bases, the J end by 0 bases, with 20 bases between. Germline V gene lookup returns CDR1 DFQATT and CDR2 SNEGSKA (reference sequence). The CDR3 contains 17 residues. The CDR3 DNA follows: TGCAGTGCTGGGGATATCCGGGACAAGAGCTCTGGAAACACCATATATTTT. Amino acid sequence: CSAGDIRDKSSGNTIYF.

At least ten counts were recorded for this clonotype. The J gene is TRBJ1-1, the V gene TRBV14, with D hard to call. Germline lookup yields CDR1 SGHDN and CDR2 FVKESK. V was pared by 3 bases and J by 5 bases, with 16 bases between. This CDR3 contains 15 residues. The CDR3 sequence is CASSQEGYLETEAFF. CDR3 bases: TGTGCCAGCAGCCAGGAAGGGTACTTGGAAACTGAAGCTTTCTTT.

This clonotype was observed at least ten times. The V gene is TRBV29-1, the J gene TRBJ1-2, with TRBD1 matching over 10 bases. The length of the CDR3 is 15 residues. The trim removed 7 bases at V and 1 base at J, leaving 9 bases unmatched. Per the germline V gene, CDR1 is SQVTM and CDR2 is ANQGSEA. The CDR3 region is CSAARGTGVNYGYTF. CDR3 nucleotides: TGCAGCGCCGCTCGCGGGACAGGGGTTAACTATGGCTACACCTTC.

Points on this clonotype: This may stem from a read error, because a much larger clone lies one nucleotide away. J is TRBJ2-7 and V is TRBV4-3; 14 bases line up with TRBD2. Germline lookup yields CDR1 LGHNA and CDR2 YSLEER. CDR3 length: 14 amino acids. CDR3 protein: CASGQGLAGGEQYF. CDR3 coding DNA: TGCGCCAGCGGCCAAGGACTAGCGGGAGGCGAGCAGTACTTC.

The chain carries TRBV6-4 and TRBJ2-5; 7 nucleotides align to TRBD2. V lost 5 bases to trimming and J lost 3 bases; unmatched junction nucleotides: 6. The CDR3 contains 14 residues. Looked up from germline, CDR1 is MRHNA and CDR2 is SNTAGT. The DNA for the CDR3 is TGTGCCAGCAGTAGCGGGAAACCGAAAGAGACCCAGTACTTC. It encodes CASSSGKPKETQYF.

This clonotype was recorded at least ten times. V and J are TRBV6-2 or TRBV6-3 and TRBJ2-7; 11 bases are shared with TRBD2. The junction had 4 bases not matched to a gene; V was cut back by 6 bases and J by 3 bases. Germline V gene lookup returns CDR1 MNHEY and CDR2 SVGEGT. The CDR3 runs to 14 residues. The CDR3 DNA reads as TGTGCCAGCAGGGGGACTAGCGGCAACTACGAGCAGTACTTC. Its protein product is CASRGTSGNYEQYF.

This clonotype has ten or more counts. The CDR3 coding sequence is TGTGCCAGCAGCTTGTGGGGGACAGGGGGCAGCTATGGCTACACCTTC. As protein: CASSLWGTGGSYGYTF. The V and J genes are TRBV5-6 and TRBJ1-2; TRBD1 agrees at 12 bases. This CDR3 spans 16 amino acids. V shed 1 base and J 4 bases; nucleotides not matched to a gene: 5. CDR1 and CDR2 (germline): SGHDT, YYEEEE.

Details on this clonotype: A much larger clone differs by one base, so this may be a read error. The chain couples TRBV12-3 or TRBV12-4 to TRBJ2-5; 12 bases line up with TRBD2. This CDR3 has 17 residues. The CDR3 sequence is CAGSLYELAGGQETQYF. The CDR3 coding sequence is TGTGCCGGCAGTCTATACGAACTAGCGGGAGGACAAGAGACCCAGTACTTC.

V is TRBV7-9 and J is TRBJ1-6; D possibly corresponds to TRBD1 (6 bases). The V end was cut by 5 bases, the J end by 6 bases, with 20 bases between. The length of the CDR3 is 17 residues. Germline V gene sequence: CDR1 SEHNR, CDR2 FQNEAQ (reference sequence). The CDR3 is CASSPPEGDILNSPLHF. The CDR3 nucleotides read TGTGCCAGCAGCCCGCCCGAGGGGGATATTCTTAATTCACCCCTCCACTTT.

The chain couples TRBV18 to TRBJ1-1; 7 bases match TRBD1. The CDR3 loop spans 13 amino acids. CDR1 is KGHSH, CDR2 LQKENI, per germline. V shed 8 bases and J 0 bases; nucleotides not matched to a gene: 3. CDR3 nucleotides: TGTGCCAGCACAGGGGTTGTGAACACTGAAGCTTTCTTT. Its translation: CASTGVVNTEAFF.

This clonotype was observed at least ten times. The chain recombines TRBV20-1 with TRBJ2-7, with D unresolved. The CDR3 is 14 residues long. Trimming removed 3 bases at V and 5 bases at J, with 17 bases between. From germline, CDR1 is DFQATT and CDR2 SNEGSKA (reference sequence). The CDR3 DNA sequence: TGCAGTGCTAGTCCGGCGGAGCTGTCCCACGAGCAGTACTTC. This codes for CSASPAELSHEQYF.

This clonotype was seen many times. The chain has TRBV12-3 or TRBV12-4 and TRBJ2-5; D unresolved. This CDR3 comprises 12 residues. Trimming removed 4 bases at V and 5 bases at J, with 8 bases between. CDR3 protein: CASSSGYETQYF. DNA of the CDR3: TGTGCCAGCAGTTCGGGTTACGAGACCCAGTACTTC.

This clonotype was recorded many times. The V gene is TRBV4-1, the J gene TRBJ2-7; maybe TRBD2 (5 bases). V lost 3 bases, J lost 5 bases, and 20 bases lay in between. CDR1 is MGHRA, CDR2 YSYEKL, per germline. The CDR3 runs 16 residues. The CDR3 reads CASSHYEGRIPNEQYF. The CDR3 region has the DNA TGCGCCAGCAGCCACTACGAGGGCAGGATCCCAAACGAGCAGTACTTC.

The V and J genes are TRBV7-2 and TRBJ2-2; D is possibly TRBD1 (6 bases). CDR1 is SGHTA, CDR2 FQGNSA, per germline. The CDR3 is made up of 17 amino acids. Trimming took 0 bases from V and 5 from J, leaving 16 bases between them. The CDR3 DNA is TGTGCCAGCAGCTTAGCGAGGGGGACGCGGAGGACCGGGGAGCTGTTTTTT. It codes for CASSLARGTRRTGELFF.

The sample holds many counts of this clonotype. CDR3 region: CAISESTFSGNTIYF. The CDR3 nucleotides are TGTGCCATCAGTGAGTCGACATTCTCTGGAAACACCATATATTTT. V usage is TRBV10-3 and J usage is TRBJ1-3, with unresolved D. Germline CDR1 and CDR2: ENHRY and SYGVKD. The V gene lost 0 bases and the J gene lost 0 bases, with 6 bases spanning the gap. CDR3 length: 15 amino acids.

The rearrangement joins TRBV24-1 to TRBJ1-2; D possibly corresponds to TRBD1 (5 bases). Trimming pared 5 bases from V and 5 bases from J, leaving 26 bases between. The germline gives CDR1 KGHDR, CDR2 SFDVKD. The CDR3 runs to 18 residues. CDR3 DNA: TGTGCCACCAGTGGTCTACAGGACACCGGGGTCTTCGGTTATGGCTACACCTTC. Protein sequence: CATSGLQDTGVFGYGYTF.

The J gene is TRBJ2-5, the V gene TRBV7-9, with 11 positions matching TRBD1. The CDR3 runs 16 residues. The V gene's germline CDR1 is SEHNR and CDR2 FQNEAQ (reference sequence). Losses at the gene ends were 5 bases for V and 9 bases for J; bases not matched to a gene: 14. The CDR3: CASSQDGGQGGQPQYF. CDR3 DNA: TGTGCCAGCAGCCAAGACGGGGGACAGGGGGGTCAGCCCCAGTACTTC.

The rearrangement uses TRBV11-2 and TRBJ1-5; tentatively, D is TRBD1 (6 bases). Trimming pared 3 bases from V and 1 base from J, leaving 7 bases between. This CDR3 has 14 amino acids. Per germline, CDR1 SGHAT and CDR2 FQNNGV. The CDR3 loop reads CASSFDRSNQPQHF. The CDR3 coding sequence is TGTGCCAGCAGCTTCGACAGGAGCAATCAGCCCCAGCATTTT.

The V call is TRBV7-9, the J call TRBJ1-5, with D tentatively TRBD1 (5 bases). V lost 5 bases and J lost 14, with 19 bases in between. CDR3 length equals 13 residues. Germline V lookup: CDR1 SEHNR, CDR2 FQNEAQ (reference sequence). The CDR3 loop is CASSPSGRRGEHF. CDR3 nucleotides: TGTGCCAGCAGCCCGAGCGGGAGAAGGGGCGAGCATTTT.

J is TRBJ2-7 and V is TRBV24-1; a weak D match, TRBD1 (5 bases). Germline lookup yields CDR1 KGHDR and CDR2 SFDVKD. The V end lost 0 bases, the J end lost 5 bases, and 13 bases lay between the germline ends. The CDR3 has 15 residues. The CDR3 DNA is TGTGCCACCAGTGATTTGCAGGGCGGCCCCGACGAGCAGTACTTC. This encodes CATSDLQGGPDEQYF.